This T cell receptor (beta chain) was sequenced in a study of monozygotic twins with inflammatory bowel disease (dated by TCRdb to between 2018 and 2021). About the investigation overall: The full study comprised 28 monozygotic twin pairs: nine German pairs (four IBD-concordant, five IBD-discordant) and 19 IBD-discordant Danish pairs. Disease-associated traits were sought mainly through comparisons between IBD patients and their genetically identical healthy co-twins within discordant pairs. Each individual had, on average, about 151 000 unique TCRalpha sequences and 181 000 unique TCRbeta sequences available for analysis. Overall results and qualifications from the work: Different T cell subtypes could not be distinguished in the analysis. Differing immunosuppressive treatments among patients may have added background noise and inter-individual variability to the repertoires. TCRbeta repertoire diversity, by inverse Simpson index, was decreased in IBD patients compared with their healthy co-twins. IBD patients shared fewer clonotypes with other individuals than healthy twins did, most markedly in patients showing signs of disease activity. Concordant and discordant twins showed no difference in repertoire similarity, possibly because of limited statistical power. The results gave no support for a single strong signal or clonotype linked to IBD.

CDR1 is given as MNHEY and CDR2 as SMNVEV, both from the germline V gene (reference sequence). Including cysteine and phenylalanine, the CDR3 has 14 amino acids. Only the protein is available. A 2.5 ml peripheral blood sample was drawn into PAXgene tubes per donor and stored at -80°C. Without T cell sorting, total RNA was isolated from whole blood using the PAXgene blood miRNA kit on an automated QIAcube. Peripheral blood from monozygotic twin pairs, either concordant or discordant for inflammatory bowel disease, underwent deep TCRalpha and TCRbeta repertoire profiling that used unique molecular barcoding. Smoking habits were recorded for all twin pairs, and each individual was classified as a current, former or never smoker. As regards this clonotype: What this receptor recognizes is not known.

Receptor libraries were prepared by 5' RACE. Each TCR library was prepared from 3,000 to 4,500 ng of total RNA. For each sample, cDNA was synthesized in eight separate reactions using SMARTScribe reverse transcriptase. During cDNA synthesis, template switching was used to introduce unique molecular identifiers that contained a 6-nucleotide sample barcode. TCRalpha and TCRbeta cDNA was amplified by two nested PCRs of 16 and 9 cycles, with bead purification after each PCR. Before amplification, the cDNA was treated with uracil DNA-glycosylase and purified using the QIAquick PCR purification kit. The second PCR added Illumina TruSeq-compatible adapters along with sample-specific barcodes. TapeStation and Qubit were used to check library quality and concentration, and around 5.2 ng of each library went into the pool. Sequencing of the pooled libraries was done on an Illumina HiSeq2500 single-index Rapid Run using custom sequencing primers and 2 x 100 bp reads. As for how the authors treated the data: PCR and sequencing errors were corrected by UMI-based consensus assembly using MiGEC version 1.2.6. MiXCR version 2.1.1 was used for V(D)J alignment, clonotype assembly and CDR3 extraction. To normalise gene usage, clonotype sharing and MAIT/NKT TCR abundance, the top 1000, 10 000 and 20 000 clonotypes in each sample were analysed. Diversity was computed as the inverse Simpson index with the vegan R package after downsampling to 27 000 UMIs. Paired Mann-Whitney U tests were applied to discordant twin pairs, and Benjamini-Hochberg correction was used for multiple testing. Following reprocessing of the reads by TCRdb, the data hold one row per CDR3 protein sequence and no DNA is available. What appears here as the V and J calls and clone size reflects TCRdb's work, not the paper's. This sample's table carries roughly 100,000 distinct CDR3 sequences. 1.9% of the sample lies in the top ten.

This TCR was sampled from a human donor with ulcerative colitis or Crohn's disease, or a healthy co-twin of an affected twin (not recorded which). The specimen sequenced was blood. The rearranged segments are TRBV27 and TRBJ2-3; as DNA is missing, the TRBD2 call by TCRdb cannot be tested. This receptor has the CDR3 CASSKGLDTDTQYF.